This T cell receptor (beta chain) was sequenced in a study of T cell responses to AZD1222 COVID-19 vaccine. Whole-study findings and limits: Repertoire samples came only from after the peak T cell response. Regions 160-218 and 743-854 held dominance among vaccine-associated CD4 TCRs, which spanned spike. Epitopes outside B.1.351 and B.1.1.7 mutated regions reportedly drew nearly half of spike TCRs.

The CDR3 is 16 residues long. Germline CDR1 is SGHTA and CDR2 is FQGNSA. V was pared by 2 bases and J by 3 bases, with 8 bases of the junction left unmatched. The table came from immunoSEQ multiplex PCR; TCRdb's copy has only in-frame clones and leaves some out. The sample includes some 150,000 clones, around 86% of them seen just once. Concerning this clone: Its specificity is unknown.

The chain carries TRBV7-2 and TRBJ2-5, with 8 bases aligning to TRBD1. The source was peripheral blood, collected 28 days after the second AZD1222 dose. The sequence derives from an adult who received the AZD1222 COVID-19 vaccine. The CDR3 DNA sequence: TGTGCCAGCAGCTTACCTAGTGGACAGGGAAAAGAGACCCAGTACTTC. Protein product: CASSLPSGQGKETQYF.